One and the same sample provided the 8 T cell receptor beta chains below, sequenced in a study of T cells in Graves' hyperthyroidism and ophthalmopathy. Template material for amplifying TCR beta CDR3 regions consisted of RNA transcripts. In the first-round RT-PCR of the TCR CDR3, the HTBI primer set was used. TCRdb used MiXCR to reprocess the multiplex PCR reads, holding one entry per CDR3 protein. The table has under 300,000 distinct CDR3 sequences, roughly 20% seen once. Source material: blood. All receptors derive from a man aged 30 to 45 with Graves' ophthalmopathy.

The chain recombines TRBV18 with TRBJ2-3; 8 bases are a match to TRBD1. CDR3 length: 16 residues. The junction had 5 bases not matched to a gene; V was cut back by 2 bases and J by 1 base. The germline CDR1 and CDR2 sequences are KGHSH and LQKENI. The CDR3 is CASSPGQGFGTDTQYF. DNA of the CDR3: TGTGCCAGCTCACCAGGACAGGGCTTTGGCACAGATACGCAGTATTTT.

The genes are TRBV7-9 and TRBJ1-6; D remains ambiguous. With 4 bases removed from V and 5 bases from J, the gap between germline ends came to 15 bases. The CDR3 is 16 residues long. Germline CDR1 is SEHNR and CDR2 is FQNEAQ (reference sequence). As DNA, the CDR3 is TGTGCCAGCAGCTATCGACAACTTACGGATAATTCACCCCTCCACTTT. Translating gives CASSYRQLTDNSPLHF.

The rearrangement links TRBV24-1 to TRBJ2-3; the D gene is possibly TRBD1 (6 bases). This CDR3 contains 14 residues. Germline-derived CDR1 and CDR2 are KGHDR and SFDVKD. V lost 1 base to trimming and J lost 4 bases, with 8 bases between them. This CDR3 is CATSDFRQADTQYF. Here the CDR3 DNA reads TGTGCCACCAGTGATTTCCGACAGGCAGATACGCAGTATTTT.

This clonotype has a handful of counts. V is TRBV19 and J is TRBJ2-3, with no clear D. The CDR3 loop spans 12 amino acids. Per germline, CDR1 LNHDA and CDR2 SQIVND (reference sequence). The V end was cut by 10 bases, the J end by 2 bases, with 10 bases between. The CDR3 spells CATEGPTDTQYF. The CDR3, as DNA: TGTGCCACCGAAGGACCCACAGATACGCAGTATTTT.

This chain connects TRBV6-1 to TRBJ1-1; weak D call: TRBD1 (6 bases). The CDR3 is made up of 14 amino acids. The V gene's germline CDR1 is MNHNS and CDR2 SASEGT. Deletions cut 3 bases from V and 2 bases from J, with 10 bases between. The CDR3 loop is CASSDRDTNTEAFF. CDR3 nucleotide sequence: TGTGCCAGCAGTGACCGGGACACCAACACTGAAGCTTTCTTT.

The J gene is TRBJ2-7, the V gene TRBV7-9, with D possibly being TRBD1 (5 bases). Trimming pared 5 bases from V and 5 bases from J, leaving 19 bases between. This CDR3 spans 15 amino acids. CDR1 and CDR2 (germline): SEHNR, FQNEAQ (reference sequence). The CDR3 coding sequence is TGTGCCAGCAGCCCCCGACAGTACGGGTTGAACGAGCAGTACTTC. This sequence encodes CASSPRQYGLNEQYF.

A few counts support this clonotype. The J gene is TRBJ2-3, the V gene TRBV29-1; TRBD1 aligns across 8 bases. V lost 1 base to trimming and J lost 2 bases; unmatched junction nucleotides: 8. Per the germline V gene, CDR1 is SQVTM and CDR2 is ANQGSEA. This CDR3 comprises 16 residues. CDR3 region: CSVEGETGAPTDTQYF. Here the CDR3 DNA reads TGCAGCGTTGAAGGGGAGACAGGGGCCCCCACAGATACGCAGTATTTT.

On this clonotype itself: Compared with germline, one end of the junction differs, possibly owing to a read error. V and J are TRBV20-1 and TRBJ2-3, with 9 bases identical to TRBD2. CDR3 length equals 13 residues. CDR1 is DFQATT and CDR2 is SNEGSKA in the germline V gene (reference sequence). CDR3 sequence: CSTRAGGVDTQYF. In DNA form, the CDR3 reads TGCAGTACTAGAGCGGGAGGAGTTGATACGCAGTATTTT.